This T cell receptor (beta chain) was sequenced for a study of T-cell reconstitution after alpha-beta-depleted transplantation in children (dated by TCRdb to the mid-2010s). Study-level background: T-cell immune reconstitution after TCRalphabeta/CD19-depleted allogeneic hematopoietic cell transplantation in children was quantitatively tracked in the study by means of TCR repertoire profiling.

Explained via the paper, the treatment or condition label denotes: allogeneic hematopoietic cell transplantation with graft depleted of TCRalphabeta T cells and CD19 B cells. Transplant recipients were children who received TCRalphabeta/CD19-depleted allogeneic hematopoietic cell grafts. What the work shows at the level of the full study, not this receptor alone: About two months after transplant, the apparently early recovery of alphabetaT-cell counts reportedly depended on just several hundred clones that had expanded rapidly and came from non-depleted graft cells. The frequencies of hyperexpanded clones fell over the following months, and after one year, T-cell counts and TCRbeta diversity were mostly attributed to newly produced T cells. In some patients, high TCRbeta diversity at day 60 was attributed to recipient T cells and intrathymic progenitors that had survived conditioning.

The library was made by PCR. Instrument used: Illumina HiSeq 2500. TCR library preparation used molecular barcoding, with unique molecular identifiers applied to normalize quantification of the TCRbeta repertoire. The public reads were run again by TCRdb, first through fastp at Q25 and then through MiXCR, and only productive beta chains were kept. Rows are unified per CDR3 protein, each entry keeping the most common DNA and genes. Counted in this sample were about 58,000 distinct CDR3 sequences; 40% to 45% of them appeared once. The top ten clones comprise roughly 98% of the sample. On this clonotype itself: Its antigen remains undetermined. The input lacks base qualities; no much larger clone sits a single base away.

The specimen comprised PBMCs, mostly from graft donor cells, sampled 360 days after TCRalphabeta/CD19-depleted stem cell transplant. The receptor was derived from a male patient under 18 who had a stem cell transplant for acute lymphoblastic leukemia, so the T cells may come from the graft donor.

The CDR3 protein: CASSLVRGNTEAFF. The DNA sequence is as follows: TGTGCCAGCAGTTTAGTCCGGGGGAACACTGAAGCTTTCTTT. The sequence is built from TRBV28 and TRBJ1-1; no D gene is confidently identified. The junction carries 8 bases between V and J, which are trimmed by 2 bases and 1 base respectively. From the germline V gene, CDR1 is MDHEN and CDR2 is SYDVKM. From the cysteine through the phenylalanine, the CDR3 covers 14 amino acids. The read is trimmed to its CDR3 DNA, 42 bases read in frame from base 1.